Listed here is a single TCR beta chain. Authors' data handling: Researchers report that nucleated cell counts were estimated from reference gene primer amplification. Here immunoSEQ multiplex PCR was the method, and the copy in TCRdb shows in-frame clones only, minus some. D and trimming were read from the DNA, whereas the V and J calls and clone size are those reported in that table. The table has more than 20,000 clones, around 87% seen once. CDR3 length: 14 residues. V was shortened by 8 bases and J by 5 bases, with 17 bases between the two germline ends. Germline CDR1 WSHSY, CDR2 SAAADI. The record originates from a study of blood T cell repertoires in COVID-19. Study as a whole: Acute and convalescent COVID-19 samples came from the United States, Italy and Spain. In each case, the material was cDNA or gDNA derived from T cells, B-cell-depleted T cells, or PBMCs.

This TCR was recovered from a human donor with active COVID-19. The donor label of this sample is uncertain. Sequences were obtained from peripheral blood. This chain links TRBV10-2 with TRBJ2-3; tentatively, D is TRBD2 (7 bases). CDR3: CASLRGGAGDTQYF. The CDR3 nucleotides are TGCGCCAGCCTTAGGGGGGGGGCCGGAGATACGCAGTATTTT.